The 4 T cell receptor beta chains listed next were all sequenced from one sample in a study of CD8 T cells in Susac syndrome (dated by TCRdb to the late 2010s). The library was generated by the immunoSEQ multiplex PCR assay. RNA was extracted with the RNeasy kit and about 0.45 to 1 ug was reverse transcribed using random hexamers. The public reads were run again by TCRdb, first through fastp at Q25 and then through MiXCR, and only productive beta chains were kept. Rows with a matching CDR3 protein are joined into one entry that keeps the most common DNA and genes. In all, the sample holds 25,000 to 30,000 distinct CDR3 sequences, and less than 95% of those were seen once. The top ten hold about 0.27% of the sample. Sequences were obtained from CD8+ T cells from PBMCs. Source of these receptors: a human donor in good health.

The chain has TRBV4-1 and TRBJ2-7; TRBD2 might be the D (6 bases). Germline lookup yields CDR1 MGHRA and CDR2 YSYEKL. V dropped 1 base and J dropped 6 bases, with 7 bases sitting between them. This CDR3 region has 12 residues. The CDR3: CASSQGRGEQYF. The CDR3 coding sequence is TGCGCCAGCAGCCAAGGGCGGGGCGAGCAGTACTTC.

V gene TRBV10-2 combines with J gene TRBJ1-1, with 9 bases matching TRBD1. The length of the CDR3 is 16 residues. The V segment lost 3 bases and the J segment 1 base; nucleotides outside the gene matches: 6. The germline V gene has CDR1 WSHSY and CDR2 SAAADI. CDR3 sequence (DNA): TGCGCCAGCAGTGATAGGACAGGGGCCGAGAACACTGAAGCTTTCTTT. Residues: CASSDRTGAENTEAFF.

V usage is TRBV5-1 and J usage is TRBJ1-3; no clear D gene. CDR1 and CDR2 (germline): SGHRS, YFSETQ. Trimming pared 2 bases from V and 0 bases from J, leaving 12 bases between. This CDR3 region has 16 residues. CDR3 in DNA: TGCGCCAGCAGCTTAACACCGACGGCCTCTGGAAACACCATATATTTT. Translation gives CASSLTPTASGNTIYF.

This clonotype was observed once. The chain carries TRBV19 and TRBJ2-3; 7 nucleotides match TRBD2. With V trimmed by 4 bases and J by 4 bases, 11 bases remained unmatched. Germline CDR1 is LNHDA and CDR2 is SQIVND (reference sequence). CDR3 length equals 16 residues. Here the CDR3 DNA reads TGTGCCAGTAGTACGTCCGGGACTATACGCCCAGATACGCAGTATTTT. It codes for CASSTSGTIRPDTQYF.